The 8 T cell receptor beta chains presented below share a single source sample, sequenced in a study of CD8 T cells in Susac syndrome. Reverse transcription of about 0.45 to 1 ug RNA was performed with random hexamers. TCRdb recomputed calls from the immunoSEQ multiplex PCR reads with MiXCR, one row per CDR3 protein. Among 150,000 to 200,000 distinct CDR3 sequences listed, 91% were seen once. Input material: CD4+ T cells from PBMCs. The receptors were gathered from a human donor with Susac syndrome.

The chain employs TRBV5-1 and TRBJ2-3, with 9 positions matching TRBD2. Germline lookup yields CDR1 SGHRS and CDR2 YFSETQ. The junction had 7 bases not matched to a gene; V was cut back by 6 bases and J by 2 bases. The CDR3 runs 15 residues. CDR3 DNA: TGCGCCAGCAAGGTGCTAGCGGGATACACAGATACGCAGTATTTT. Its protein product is CASKVLAGYTDTQYF.

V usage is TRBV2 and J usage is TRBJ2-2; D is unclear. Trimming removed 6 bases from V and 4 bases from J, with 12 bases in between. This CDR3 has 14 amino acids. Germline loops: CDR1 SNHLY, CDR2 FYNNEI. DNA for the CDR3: TGTGCCAGCAGGGGCTTACATAGCACCGGGGAGCTGTTTTTT. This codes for CASRGLHSTGELFF.

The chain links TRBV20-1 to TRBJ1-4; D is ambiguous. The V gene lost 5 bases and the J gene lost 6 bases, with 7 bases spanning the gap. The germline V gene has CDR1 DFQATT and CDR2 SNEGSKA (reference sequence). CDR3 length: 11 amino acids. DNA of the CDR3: TGCAGTGCTCCCCGGGATGAAAAACTGTTTTTT. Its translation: CSAPRDEKLFF.

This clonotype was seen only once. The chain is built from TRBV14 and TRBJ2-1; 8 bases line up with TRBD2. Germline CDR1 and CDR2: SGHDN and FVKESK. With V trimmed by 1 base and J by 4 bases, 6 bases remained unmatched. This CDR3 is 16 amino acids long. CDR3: CASSQGSSGVYNEQFF. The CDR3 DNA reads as TGTGCCAGCAGCCAAGGGAGTAGCGGGGTATACAATGAGCAGTTCTTC.

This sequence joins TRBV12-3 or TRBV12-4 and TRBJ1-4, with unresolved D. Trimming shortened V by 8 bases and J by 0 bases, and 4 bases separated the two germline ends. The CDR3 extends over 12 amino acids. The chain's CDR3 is CASRATNEKLFF. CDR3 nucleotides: TGTGCCAGCCGGGCAACTAATGAAAAACTGTTTTTT.

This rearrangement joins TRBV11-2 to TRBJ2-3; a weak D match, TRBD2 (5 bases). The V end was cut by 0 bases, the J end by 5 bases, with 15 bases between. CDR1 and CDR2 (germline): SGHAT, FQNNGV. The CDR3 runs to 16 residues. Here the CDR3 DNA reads TGTGCCAGCAGCTTAGATCTACCACGGGGTAAAGATACGCAGTATTTT. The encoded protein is CASSLDLPRGKDTQYF. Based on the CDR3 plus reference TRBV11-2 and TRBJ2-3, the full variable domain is EAGVAQSPRYKIIEKRQSVAFWCNPISGHATLYWYQQILGQGPKLLIQFQNNGVVDDSQLPKDRFSAERLKGVDSTLKIQPAKLEDSAVYLCASSLDLPRGKDTQYFGPGTRLTVL.

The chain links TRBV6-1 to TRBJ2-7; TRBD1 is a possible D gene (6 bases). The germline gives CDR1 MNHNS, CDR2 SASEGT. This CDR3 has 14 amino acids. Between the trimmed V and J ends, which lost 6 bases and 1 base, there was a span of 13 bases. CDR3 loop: CASSPGVLSYEQYF. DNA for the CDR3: TGTGCCAGCAGCCCAGGGGTTTTGTCCTACGAGCAGTACTTC.

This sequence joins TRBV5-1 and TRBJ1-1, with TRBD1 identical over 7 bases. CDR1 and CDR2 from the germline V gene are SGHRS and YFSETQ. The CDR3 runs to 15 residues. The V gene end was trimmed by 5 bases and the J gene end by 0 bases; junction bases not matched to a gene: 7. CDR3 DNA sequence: TGCGCCAGCAGGGAAAGGACAGGACTGAACACTGAAGCTTTCTTT. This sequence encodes CASRERTGLNTEAFF.